What follows are 21 T cell receptor beta chains derived from one specimen sequenced in a study of Graves' ophthalmopathy and Graves' hyperthyroidism. As the template, RNA transcripts were used to amplify TCR beta CDR3 regions. Second-round multiplex PCR came after a first-round RT-PCR that employed HTBI primers. One entry per CDR3 protein, called by TCRdb with MiXCR from the multiplex PCR reads. The repertoire holds roughly 500,000 distinct CDR3 sequences, with under 15% as singletons. Sequencing was performed on blood. These receptors were obtained from a woman between 25 and 40 years old with Graves' ophthalmopathy.

The table lists this clonotype with many counts. The chain combines TRBV6-1 with TRBJ1-1, with no clear D. The CDR3 runs to 12 residues. Between the trimmed V and J ends, which lost 5 bases and 12 bases, there was a span of 16 bases. CDR1 MNHNS and CDR2 SASEGT come from the germline V gene. The CDR3 DNA reads as TGTGCCAGCAGTCGAGCGACGGATCGAACTTTCTTT. It specifies CASSRATDRTFF.

The sample holds a few counts of this clonotype. One junction end does not reproduce the germline sequence, and a read error may be involved. The chain has TRBV27 and TRBJ2-7, with no clear D. Germline V CDR1 and CDR2: MNHEY, SMNVEV (reference sequence). The CDR3 is made up of 13 amino acids. The CDR3 bases are TGTGCCGGCAGTTCCGCCCATGTCTACGAGCAGTACTTC. Its translation: CAGSSAHVYEQYF.

This clonotype was detected a few times. The chain employs TRBV6-1 and TRBJ1-2; D is unclear. The CDR3 length is 16 residues. Germline CDR1 and CDR2: MNHNS and SASEGT. V lost 3 bases, J lost 0 bases, and 14 bases lay in between. The CDR3 coding sequence is TGTGCCAGCAGTGATCGTTGGCAGAACGCTAACTATGGCTACACCTTC. Amino acids: CASSDRWQNANYGYTF.

This clonotype was picked up many times. The chain couples TRBV6-1 to TRBJ1-5, with D possibly being TRBD1 (5 bases). The CDR3 length is 14 residues. Germline V gene sequence: CDR1 MNHNS, CDR2 SASEGT. Between the trimmed V and J ends, which lost 6 bases and 3 bases, there was a span of 12 bases. CDR3 DNA: TGTGCCAGCAGACCCGGGACTATCAATCAGCCCCAGCATTTT. This codes for CASRPGTINQPQHF.

CDR3 residues: CSASSGDSPLHF. The CDR3 DNA follows: TGCAGTGCTAGCTCGGGGGATTCACCCCTCCACTTT. J is TRBJ1-6 and V is TRBV20-1, with D perhaps matching TRBD1 (5 bases). This CDR3 has 12 residues. Germline CDR1 and CDR2: DFQATT and SNEGSKA (reference sequence). Between the trimmed V and J ends, which lost 3 bases and 8 bases, there was a span of 8 bases.

This clonotype came up many times. This chain connects TRBV20-1 to TRBJ2-7; 9 bases match TRBD2. The ends lost 6 bases at V and 2 bases at J; junction bases unmatched: 5. CDR1 is DFQATT, CDR2 SNEGSKA, per germline (reference sequence). The CDR3 loop spans 13 amino acids. CDR3 DNA: TGCAGTGCCTCTAGCGGGGATACCTACGAGCAGTACTTC. This encodes CSASSGDTYEQYF.

This clonotype has at least ten counts. The chain recombines TRBV6-1 with TRBJ2-7, with 11 bases aligning to TRBD2. Germline values: CDR1 MNHNS, CDR2 SASEGT. This CDR3 comprises 15 residues. The J segment lost 2 bases and the V segment lost 2 bases, leaving 2 bases of the junction unmatched. The CDR3 coding sequence is TGTGCCAGCAGTGAATATAGCGGGAGGGCCTACGAGCAGTACTTC. It specifies CASSEYSGRAYEQYF.

This clonotype was counted ten times or more. V gene TRBV7-9 combines with J gene TRBJ1-1; D uncertain. Trimming took off 1 base at V and 5 bases at J, with 11 bases between the two ends. The CDR3 extends over 14 amino acids. Germline-derived CDR1 and CDR2 are SEHNR and FQNEAQ (reference sequence). The CDR3 bases are TGTGCCAGCAGCTTAGGTGGTATCGGGACTGAAGCTTTCTTT. Translation: CASSLGGIGTEAFF.

This clonotype has a handful of counts. The chain combines TRBV3-1 with TRBJ2-2; TRBD2 matches at 7 bases. Germline V gives CDR1 LGHDT, CDR2 YNNKEL (reference sequence). This CDR3 has 15 residues. Trimming took 0 bases from V and 6 from J; bases not matched to a gene: 4. The CDR3 spells CASSQDQLASGELFF. The CDR3 DNA follows: TGTGCCAGCAGCCAAGATCAACTAGCGTCCGGGGAGCTGTTTTTT.

This clonotype was seen repeatedly, ten times or more. A much larger clone differs by one base, so this may be a read error. The CDR3 DNA is TGTGCCAGCAGTTACTCGGGACAGCCCTACGAGCAGTACTTC. This sequence encodes CASSYSGQPYEQYF. The J gene is TRBJ2-7, the V gene TRBV6-5; the match to TRBD1 covers 7 bases. Germline V lookup: CDR1 MNHEY, CDR2 SVGAGI. J gave up 2 bases and V 0 bases, and 1 base lay outside the gene matches. This CDR3 is built from 14 residues.

The sample holds many counts of this clonotype. V usage is TRBV19 and J usage is TRBJ1-1; 7 bases are a match to TRBD1. Per germline, CDR1 LNHDA and CDR2 SQIVND (reference sequence). V shed 4 bases and J 1 base; nucleotides not matched to a gene: 3. The CDR3 is 14 residues long. The DNA of the CDR3 is TGTGCCAGTAGTACCCGACAGGGGAACACTGAAGCTTTCTTT. Amino acids: CASSTRQGNTEAFF.

This clonotype came up many times. The chain combines TRBV27 with TRBJ1-1; D gene uncertain. Looked up from germline, CDR1 is MNHEY and CDR2 is SMNVEV (reference sequence). The CDR3 covers 13 residues. V was clipped by 5 bases and J by 5 bases, with 12 bases between them. The CDR3 DNA reads as TGTGCCAGCAGTGCGCGGTTGGGGACTGAAGCTTTCTTT. The encoded protein is CASSARLGTEAFF.

This clonotype was detected many times. This chain joins TRBV6-5 and TRBJ1-2; 9 nucleotides match TRBD1. Germline CDR1 MNHEY, CDR2 SVGAGI. This CDR3 comprises 15 residues. V dropped 4 bases and J dropped 5; count of bases not matched to a gene: 8. This CDR3 reads CASSSYRGRAYGYTF. The CDR3, as DNA: TGTGCCAGCAGTTCCTACAGGGGGCGCGCGTATGGCTACACCTTC.

This clonotype was counted at least ten times. The chain carries TRBV19 and TRBJ2-2; D unresolved. This CDR3 comprises 14 residues. Trimming cost V 2 bases and J 3 bases, with 7 bases left between them. Germline V gene sequence: CDR1 LNHDA, CDR2 SQIVND (reference sequence). The CDR3 spells CASSITADTGELFF. Here the CDR3 DNA reads TGTGCCAGTAGTATAACGGCAGACACCGGGGAGCTGTTTTTT.

This clonotype was seen at least ten times. The chain recombines TRBV11-2 with TRBJ2-7; 14 bases align to TRBD2. CDR1 and CDR2 (germline): SGHAT, FQNNGV. The V segment lost 0 bases and the J segment 3 bases; nucleotides outside the gene matches: 1. The CDR3 runs to 16 residues. In DNA form, the CDR3 reads TGTGCCAGCAGCTTAGAGGGACTAGCGGGGGTCTACGAGCAGTACTTC. Encoded protein: CASSLEGLAGVYEQYF.

This clonotype occurred many times. The chain recombines TRBV5-1 with TRBJ1-1, with 9 bases lining up with TRBD1. V shed 7 bases, J shed 1 base, and the junction held 5 bases outside the gene matches. This CDR3 is built from 14 residues. Germline loops: CDR1 SGHRS, CDR2 YFSETQ. The CDR3 reads CASLMGQGNTEAFF. The CDR3 bases are TGCGCCAGCTTGATGGGACAGGGGAACACTGAAGCTTTCTTT.

This clonotype was picked up a small number of times. V is TRBV19 and J is TRBJ1-2, with a weak D call TRBD1 (6 bases). CDR3 length equals 15 residues. V lost 2 bases and J 2 bases, leaving 12 bases between the germline ends. The V gene's germline CDR1 is LNHDA and CDR2 SQIVND (reference sequence). The CDR3 protein is CASSINREVNYGYTF. CDR3 nucleotide sequence: TGTGCCAGTAGTATAAACAGGGAAGTCAACTATGGCTACACCTTC.

This clonotype was observed at least ten times. The chain joins TRBV19 to TRBJ1-1; D ambiguous. Trimming shortened V by 5 bases and J by 4 bases, and 14 bases separated the two germline ends. CDR3 length equals 14 residues. In germline, CDR1 is LNHDA, CDR2 SQIVND (reference sequence). In DNA, the CDR3 is TGTGCCAGTAGTTTTGATTGGGCGCGCACTGAAGCTTTCTTT. This codes for CASSFDWARTEAFF.

This clonotype showed up many times. This sequence joins TRBV13 and TRBJ2-5, with D uncertain. The germline CDR1 and CDR2 sequences are PRHDT and FYEKMQ (reference sequence). This CDR3 is built from 14 residues. V lost 5 bases to trimming and J lost 4 bases, with 14 bases between them. CDR3 DNA: TGTGCCAGCAGCCCCCGTGGAACTCCAGAGACCCAGTACTTC. Residues: CASSPRGTPETQYF.

This clonotype has a count of ten or more. The V call is TRBV11-1, the J call TRBJ2-2; 13 bases agree with TRBD2. This CDR3 is built from 16 residues. Germline CDR1 and CDR2: SGHAT and FQDESV (reference sequence). Trimming cost V 5 bases and J 5 bases; bases outside gene matches: 5. The CDR3 spells CASSKGTSGITGELFF. The CDR3 DNA reads as TGTGCCAGCAGCAAGGGGACTAGCGGGATTACCGGGGAGCTGTTTTTT.

A few counts support this clonotype. The germline gene is not matched at one end of the junction; a read error may be the cause. The genes are TRBV6-1 and TRBJ2-4, with 8 nucleotides matching TRBD2. The CDR3 runs 13 residues. The germline gives CDR1 MNHNS, CDR2 SASEGT. The CDR3 DNA reads as TGTGCCAGCAGGGCCAGCGGGGGTTACATTAAGTACTTC. This gives the protein CASRASGGYIKYF.